Below, 3 T cell receptor beta chains from the same sample are listed, as sequenced in a study of breast tumors, draining lymph nodes, adjacent tissues. MiXCR, run by TCRdb on the multiplex PCR reads, gives a single entry per CDR3 protein. The repertoire has 200,000 or so distinct CDR3 sequences, 31% of them found once; the top ten carry approximately 4.5%. Breast cancer patients provided tissue from their axillary draining lymph nodes. The material sequenced was axillary lymph node tissue. The receptor source for this set is a female donor with breast cancer. Some clones in this sample may be carry-over from other donors' samples.

The sample holds many counts of this clonotype. This chain joins TRBV10-3 and TRBJ2-1, with 9 positions matching TRBD1. There are 15 residues in the CDR3. Germline V gene lookup returns CDR1 ENHRY and CDR2 SYGVKD. The junction had 9 bases not matched to a gene; V was cut back by 5 bases and J by 7 bases. The CDR3 loop reads CAISLTLDRGNEQFF. The CDR3 DNA is TGTGCCATCAGTCTCACCCTGGACAGGGGTAATGAGCAGTTCTTC.

This clonotype was seen a handful of times. This may stem from a read error, because a much larger clone lies one nucleotide away. The chain uses TRBV11-2 and TRBJ2-3; the D gene is possibly TRBD2 (6 bases). Trimming pared 3 bases from V and 4 bases from J, leaving 20 bases between. The CDR3 contains 17 residues. From germline, CDR1 is SGHAT and CDR2 FQNNGV. CDR3 DNA: TGTGCCAGCAGCTTGGGCGGGGCGGCAGTGGGCGCAGATACGCAGTATTTT. Protein: CASSLGGAAVGADTQYF.

V gene TRBV20-1 combines with J gene TRBJ1-2; no clear D gene. CDR3 length: 11 amino acids. In germline, CDR1 is DFQATT, CDR2 SNEGSKA (reference sequence). V was shortened by 6 bases and J by 8 bases, with 13 bases between the two germline ends. The CDR3 DNA is TGCAGTGCACCCCTCTTGGAGGGCTACACCTTC. The encoded protein is CSAPLLEGYTF.